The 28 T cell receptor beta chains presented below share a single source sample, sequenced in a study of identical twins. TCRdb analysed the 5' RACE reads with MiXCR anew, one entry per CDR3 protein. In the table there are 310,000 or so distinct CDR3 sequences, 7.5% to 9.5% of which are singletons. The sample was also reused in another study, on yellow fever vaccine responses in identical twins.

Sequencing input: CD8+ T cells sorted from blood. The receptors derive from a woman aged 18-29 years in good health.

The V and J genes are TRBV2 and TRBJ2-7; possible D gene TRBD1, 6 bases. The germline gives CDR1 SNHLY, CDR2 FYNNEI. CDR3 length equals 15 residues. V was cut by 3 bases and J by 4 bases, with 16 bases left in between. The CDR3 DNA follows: TGTGCCAGCAGTGAGGGCAGGGGTTTGGCATACGAGCAGTACTTC. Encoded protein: CASSEGRGLAYEQYF.

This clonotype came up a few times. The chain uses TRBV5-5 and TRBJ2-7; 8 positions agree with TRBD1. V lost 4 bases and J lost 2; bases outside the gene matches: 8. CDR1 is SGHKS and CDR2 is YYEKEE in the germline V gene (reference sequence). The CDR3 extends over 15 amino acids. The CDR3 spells CASSPGGRDAYEQYF. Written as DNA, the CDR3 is TGTGCCAGCAGCCCAGGGGGCAGGGATGCCTACGAGCAGTACTTC.

The CDR3 DNA sequence: TGTGCCAGCAGTACCCCCGGGACCCCAACAGATACGCAGTATTTT. Translation gives CASSTPGTPTDTQYF. This chain connects TRBV28 to TRBJ2-3; perhaps D is TRBD1 or TRBD2 (5 bases each). The CDR3 is 15 residues long. CDR1 and CDR2 (germline): MDHEN, SYDVKM. Trimming took 5 bases from V and 3 from J, leaving 15 bases between them.

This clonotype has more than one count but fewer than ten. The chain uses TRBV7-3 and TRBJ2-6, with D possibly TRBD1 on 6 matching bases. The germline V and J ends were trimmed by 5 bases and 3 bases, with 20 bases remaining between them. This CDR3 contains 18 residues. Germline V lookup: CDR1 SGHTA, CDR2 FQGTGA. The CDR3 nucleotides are TGTGCCAGCAGCCCACGGGACAATGACCTGGTTGGGGCCAACGTCCTGACTTTC. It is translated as CASSPRDNDLVGANVLTF.

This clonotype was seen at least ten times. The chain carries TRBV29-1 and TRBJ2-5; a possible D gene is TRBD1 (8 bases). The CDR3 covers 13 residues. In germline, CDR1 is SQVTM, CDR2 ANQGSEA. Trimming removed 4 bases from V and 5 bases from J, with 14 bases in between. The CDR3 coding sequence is TGCAGCGTTGTTGACAGGGGAGGGGAGACCCAGTACTTC. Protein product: CSVVDRGGETQYF. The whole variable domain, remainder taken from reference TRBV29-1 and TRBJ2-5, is SAVISQKPSRDICQRGTSLTIQCQVDSQVTMMFWYRQQPGQSLTLIATANQGSEATYESGFVIDKFPISRPNLTFSTLTVSNMSPEDSSIYLCSVVDRGGETQYFGPGTRLLVL.

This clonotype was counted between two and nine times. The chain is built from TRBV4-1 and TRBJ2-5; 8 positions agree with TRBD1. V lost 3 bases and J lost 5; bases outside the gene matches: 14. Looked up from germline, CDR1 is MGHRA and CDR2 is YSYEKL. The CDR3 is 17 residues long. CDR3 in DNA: TGCGCCAGCAGCCACAGCCGAACAGGGGGAATTCGGGAGACCCAGTACTTC. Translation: CASSHSRTGGIRETQYF.

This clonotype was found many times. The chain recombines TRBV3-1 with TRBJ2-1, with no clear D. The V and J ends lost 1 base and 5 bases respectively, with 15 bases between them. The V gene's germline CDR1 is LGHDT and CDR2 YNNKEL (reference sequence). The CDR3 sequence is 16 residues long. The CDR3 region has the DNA TGTGCCAGCAGCCAAGCGCACTACAATCTCGACAATGAGCAGTTCTTC. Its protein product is CASSQAHYNLDNEQFF.

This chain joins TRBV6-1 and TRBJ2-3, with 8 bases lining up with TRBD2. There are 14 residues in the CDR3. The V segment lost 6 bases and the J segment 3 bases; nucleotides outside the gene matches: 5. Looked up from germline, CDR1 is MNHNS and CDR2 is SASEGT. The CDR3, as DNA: TGTGCCAGCAGGACTAGCGCGGGGACAGATACGCAGTATTTT. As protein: CASRTSAGTDTQYF.

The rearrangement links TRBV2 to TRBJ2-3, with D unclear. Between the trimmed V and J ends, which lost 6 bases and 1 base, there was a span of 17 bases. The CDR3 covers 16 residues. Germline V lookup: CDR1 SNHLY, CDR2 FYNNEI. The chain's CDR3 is CASRFHPIVGTDTQYF. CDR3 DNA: TGTGCCAGCAGATTCCACCCTATAGTAGGCACAGATACGCAGTATTTT. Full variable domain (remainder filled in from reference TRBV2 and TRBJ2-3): EPEVTQTPSHQVTQMGQEVILRCVPISNHLYFYWYRQILGQKVEFLVSFYNNEISEKSEIFDDQFSVERPDGSNFTLKIRSTKLEDSAMYFCASRFHPIVGTDTQYFGPGTRLTVL.

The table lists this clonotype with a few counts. The CDR3 DNA sequence: TGTGCCAGCAGTGAAATCTACGAGCAGTACTTC. Amino acid sequence: CASSEIYEQYF. This chain connects TRBV2 to TRBJ2-7; D not resolved. V was trimmed by 2 bases and J by 3 bases, leaving 2 bases between them. The CDR3 has 11 residues. Per the germline V gene, CDR1 is SNHLY and CDR2 is FYNNEI.

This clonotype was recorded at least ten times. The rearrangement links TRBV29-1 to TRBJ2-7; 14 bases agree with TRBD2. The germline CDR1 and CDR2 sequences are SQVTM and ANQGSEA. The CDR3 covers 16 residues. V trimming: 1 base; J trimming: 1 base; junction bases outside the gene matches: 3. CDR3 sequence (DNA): TGCAGCGTTGAAGGGACTAGCGGGAGGAGTTCCTACGAGCAGTACTTC. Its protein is CSVEGTSGRSSYEQYF.

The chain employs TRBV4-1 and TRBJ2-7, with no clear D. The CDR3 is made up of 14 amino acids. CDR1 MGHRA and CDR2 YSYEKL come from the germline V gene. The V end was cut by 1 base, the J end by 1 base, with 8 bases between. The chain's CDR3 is CASSQVAVSYEQYF. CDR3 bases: TGCGCCAGCAGCCAAGTGGCAGTATCCTACGAGCAGTACTTC.

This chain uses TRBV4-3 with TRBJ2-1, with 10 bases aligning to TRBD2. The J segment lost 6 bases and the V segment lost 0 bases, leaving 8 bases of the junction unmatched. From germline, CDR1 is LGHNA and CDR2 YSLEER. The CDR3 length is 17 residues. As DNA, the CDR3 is TGCGCCAGCAGCCAAGAACAGATCCGGACTAGCGGCAATGAGCAGTTCTTC. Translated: CASSQEQIRTSGNEQFF.

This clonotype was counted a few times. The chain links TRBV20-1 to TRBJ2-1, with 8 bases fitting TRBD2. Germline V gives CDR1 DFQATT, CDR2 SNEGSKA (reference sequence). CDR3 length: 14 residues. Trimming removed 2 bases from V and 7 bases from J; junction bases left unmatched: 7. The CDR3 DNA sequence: TGCAGTGCTAGAACTCGGGAGGGTGGGAATGAGCAGTTCTTC. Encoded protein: CSARTREGGNEQFF.

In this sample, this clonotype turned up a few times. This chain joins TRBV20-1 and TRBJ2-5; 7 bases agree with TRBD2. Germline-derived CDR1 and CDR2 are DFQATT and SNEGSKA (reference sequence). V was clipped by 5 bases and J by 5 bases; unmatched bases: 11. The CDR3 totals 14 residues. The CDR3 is CSAYKRRECETQYF. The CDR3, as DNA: TGCAGTGCTTACAAGAGGCGGGAGTGCGAGACCCAGTACTTC.

The CDR3 nucleotides are TGCGCCAGCAGCTCCGGGACAGACCACTACGAGCAGTACTTC. This encodes CASSSGTDHYEQYF. V and J are TRBV5-1 and TRBJ2-7; 7 bases align to TRBD1. The CDR3 consists of 14 residues. Germline-derived CDR1 and CDR2 are SGHRS and YFSETQ. The ends lost 3 bases at V and 3 bases at J; junction bases unmatched: 6.

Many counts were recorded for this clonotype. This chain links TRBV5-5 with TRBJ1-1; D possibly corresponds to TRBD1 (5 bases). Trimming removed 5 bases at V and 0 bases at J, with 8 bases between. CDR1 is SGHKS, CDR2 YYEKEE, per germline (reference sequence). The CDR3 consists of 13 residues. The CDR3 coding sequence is TGTGCCAGCAGAAGGGACCTGAACACTGAAGCTTTCTTT. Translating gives CASRRDLNTEAFF.

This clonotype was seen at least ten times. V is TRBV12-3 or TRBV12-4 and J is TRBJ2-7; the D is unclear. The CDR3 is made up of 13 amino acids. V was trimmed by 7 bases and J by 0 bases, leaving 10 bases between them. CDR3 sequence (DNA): TGTGCCAGCACGGCGGACCTCTCCTACGAGCAGTACTTC. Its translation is CASTADLSYEQYF.

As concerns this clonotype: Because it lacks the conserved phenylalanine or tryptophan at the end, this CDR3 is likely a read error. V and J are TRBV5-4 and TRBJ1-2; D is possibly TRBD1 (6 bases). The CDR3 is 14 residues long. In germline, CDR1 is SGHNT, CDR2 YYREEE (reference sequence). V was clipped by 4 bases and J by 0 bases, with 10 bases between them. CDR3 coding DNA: TGTGCCAGCAGCCTGGACAGTTCTAACTATGGCTACACCTAC. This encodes CASSLDSSNYGYTY.

This CDR3 is CASSFGGRTEAFF. In DNA form, the CDR3 reads TGTGCCAGCAGTTTCGGGGGAAGGACTGAAGCTTTCTTT. The J gene is TRBJ1-1, the V gene TRBV27, with D possibly matching TRBD1 (5 bases). CDR3 size: 13 residues. The germline V gene encodes CDR1 MNHEY and CDR2 SMNVEV (reference sequence). V lost 3 bases and J lost 5, with 10 bases in between.

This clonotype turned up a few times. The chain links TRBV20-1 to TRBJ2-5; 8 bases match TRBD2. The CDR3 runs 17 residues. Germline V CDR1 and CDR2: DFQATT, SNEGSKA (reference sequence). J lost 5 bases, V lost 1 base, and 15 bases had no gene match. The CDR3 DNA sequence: TGCAGTGCTAGAGTTTCTCGCGCGGGGGGCCCCGCTGAGACCCAGTACTTC. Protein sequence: CSARVSRAGGPAETQYF.

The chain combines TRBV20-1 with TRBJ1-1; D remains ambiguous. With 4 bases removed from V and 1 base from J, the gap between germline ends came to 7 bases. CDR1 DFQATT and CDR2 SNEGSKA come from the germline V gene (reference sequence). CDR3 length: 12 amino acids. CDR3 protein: CSATEANTEAFF. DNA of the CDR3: TGCAGTGCTACCGAAGCGAACACTGAAGCTTTCTTT.

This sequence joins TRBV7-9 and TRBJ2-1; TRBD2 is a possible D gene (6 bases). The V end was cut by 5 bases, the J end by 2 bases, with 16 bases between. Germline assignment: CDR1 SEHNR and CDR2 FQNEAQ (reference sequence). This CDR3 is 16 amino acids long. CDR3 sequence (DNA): TGTGCCAGCAGCCCGCCTCTAGCGAGAGCCTACAATGAGCAGTTCTTC. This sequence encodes CASSPPLARAYNEQFF.

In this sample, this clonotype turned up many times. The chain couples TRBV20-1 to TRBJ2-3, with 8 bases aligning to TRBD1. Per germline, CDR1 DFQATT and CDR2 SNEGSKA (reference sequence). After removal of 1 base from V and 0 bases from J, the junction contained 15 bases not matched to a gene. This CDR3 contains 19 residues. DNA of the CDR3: TGCAGTGCTAGAGTGAGGGACAGGAAAGGAGGCCAAAGCACAGATACGCAGTATTTT. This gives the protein CSARVRDRKGGQSTDTQYF.

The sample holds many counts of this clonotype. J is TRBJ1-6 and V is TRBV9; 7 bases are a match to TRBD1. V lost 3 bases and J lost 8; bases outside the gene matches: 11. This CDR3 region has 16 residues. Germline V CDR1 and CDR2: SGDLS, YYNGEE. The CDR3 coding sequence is TGTGCCAGCAGCGAGCGGACAGGAGGTTATGATTCACCCCTCCACTTT. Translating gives CASSERTGGYDSPLHF.

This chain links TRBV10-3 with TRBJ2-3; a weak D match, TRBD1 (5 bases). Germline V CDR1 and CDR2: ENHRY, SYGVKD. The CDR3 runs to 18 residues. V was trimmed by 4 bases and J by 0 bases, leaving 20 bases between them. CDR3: CAISGQPHSFSSTDTQYF. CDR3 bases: TGTGCCATCAGTGGACAGCCTCACTCTTTCTCTAGCACAGATACGCAGTATTTT.

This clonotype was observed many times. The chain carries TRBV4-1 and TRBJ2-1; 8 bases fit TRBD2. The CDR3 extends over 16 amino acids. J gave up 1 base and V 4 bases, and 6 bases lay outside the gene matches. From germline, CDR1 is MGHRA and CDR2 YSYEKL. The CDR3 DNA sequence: TGCGCCAGCAGCCGTGGGCGGGAGGCATCCTACAATGAGCAGTTCTTC. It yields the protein CASSRGREASYNEQFF.

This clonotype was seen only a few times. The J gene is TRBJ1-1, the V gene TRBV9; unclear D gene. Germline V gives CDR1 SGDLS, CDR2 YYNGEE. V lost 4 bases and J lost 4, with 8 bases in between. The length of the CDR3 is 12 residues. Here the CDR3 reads CASSPSSTEAFF. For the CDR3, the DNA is TGTGCCAGCAGCCCGAGTAGCACTGAAGCTTTCTTT.